The 5 T cell receptor beta chains below all came from one sample that was sequenced in a study of identifying expanded T cells in peripheral blood. The data were produced by immunoSEQ multiplex PCR, yet TCRdb's version contains in-frame clones alone and is incomplete. The sample holds around 100,000 clones, approximately 90% seen once. The sample consisted of blood. Receptor source: a person aged 18 to 70 in good health.

The V call is TRBV4-3, the J call TRBJ2-1; D ambiguous. V was cut by 0 bases and J by 4 bases, with 10 bases left in between. The CDR3 is 15 residues long. Germline V gene sequence: CDR1 LGHNA, CDR2 YSLEER. CDR3 sequence (DNA): TGCGCCAGCAGCCAAGACGGAAACCGATACAATGAGCAGTTCTTC. Translated, it gives CASSQDGNRYNEQFF.

The CDR3 protein is CASSQERWGYSSEENTEAFF. CDR3 nucleotides: TGTGCCAGCAGCCAAGAGAGGTGGGGTTATTCATCAGAGGAGAACACTGAAGCTTTCTTT. The chain is built from TRBV14 and TRBJ1-1; no clear D gene. The germline V gene encodes CDR1 SGHDN and CDR2 FVKESK. The CDR3 length is 20 residues. V gave up 0 bases and J gave up 1 base, with 24 bases separating them.

The chain couples TRBV5-1 to TRBJ2-5; 8 bases are a match to TRBD2. The V and J ends lost 0 bases and 0 bases, in that order; junction bases with no gene match: 10. Germline V lookup: CDR1 SGHRS, CDR2 YFSETQ. The CDR3 length is 18 residues. The DNA for the CDR3 is TGCGCCAGCAGCTTGGGGGTGCTAGCGGGCTCGTACCAAGAGACCCAGTACTTC. Translation gives CASSLGVLAGSYQETQYF.

The V gene is TRBV6-5, the J gene TRBJ2-7, with a tentative D call TRBD1 (6 bases). Germline V gene data show CDR1 as MNHEY and CDR2 as SVGAGI. The CDR3 covers 14 residues. The germline V and J ends were trimmed by 11 bases and 3 bases, with 20 bases remaining between them. The CDR3 DNA is TGTGCCGGTTCCGGGACACCGTACCTCTACGAGCAGTACTTC. This gives the protein CAGSGTPYLYEQYF.

This chain uses TRBV2 with TRBJ2-7; D gene unclear. Between the trimmed V and J ends, which lost 7 bases and 1 base, there was a span of 17 bases. The V gene's germline CDR1 is SNHLY and CDR2 FYNNEI. The CDR3 length is 15 residues. The chain's CDR3 is CASTSTAVYSYEQYF. The CDR3 DNA reads TGTGCCAGCACGAGTACGGCAGTGTATTCCTACGAGCAGTACTTC.